Following are 5 T cell receptor beta chains from one sample sequenced in a study of T-cell reconstitution after alpha-beta-depleted transplantation in children. Unique molecular identifiers were used to barcode this TCRbeta library. TCRdb recomputed calls from the PCR reads with MiXCR, one row per CDR3 protein. Of fewer than 1 million distinct CDR3 sequences in the sample, less than 20% are singletons; the top ten hold roughly 5%. Specimen: PBMCs, mostly from graft donor cells, collected 360 days after TCRalphabeta/CD19-depleted stem cell transplant. The receptors here all came from a male patient under 18 who had a stem cell transplant for acute lymphoblastic leukemia, so the T cells may come from the graft donor.

The rearrangement links TRBV30 to TRBJ2-7, with unresolved D. CDR3 length: 13 residues. The V and J ends lost 2 bases and 6 bases respectively, with 14 bases between them. Germline-derived CDR1 and CDR2 are GTSNPN and SVGIG (reference sequence). The CDR3 sequence is CAWSQEVPREQYF. For the CDR3, the DNA is TGTGCCTGGAGTCAAGAGGTCCCTCGCGAGCAGTACTTC.

This clonotype was seen a handful of times. The chain carries TRBV4-1 and TRBJ1-2; TRBD1 aligns across 7 bases. The germline V gene encodes CDR1 MGHRA and CDR2 YSYEKL. The V gene end was trimmed by 2 bases and the J gene end by 2 bases; junction bases not matched to a gene: 8. This CDR3 comprises 16 residues. The CDR3 protein is CASSQLHRGRNYGYTF. The DNA for the CDR3 is TGCGCCAGCAGCCAACTCCACAGGGGACGCAACTATGGCTACACCTTC.

This clonotype was seen just once. The chain employs TRBV18 and TRBJ2-7; D is unresolved. There are 17 residues in the CDR3. Trimming removed 0 bases at V and 2 bases at J, with 17 bases between. Per the germline V gene, CDR1 is KGHSH and CDR2 is LQKENI. The CDR3 region is CASSPPVEIGPPYEQYF. The CDR3 DNA is TGTGCCAGCTCACCACCGGTGGAGATAGGACCACCCTACGAGCAGTACTTC.

A few counts support this clonotype. This rearrangement joins TRBV18 to TRBJ2-7, with D uncertain. V lost 3 bases and J 3 bases, leaving 18 bases between the germline ends. This CDR3 is 16 amino acids long. The germline gives CDR1 KGHSH, CDR2 LQKENI. The CDR3 coding sequence is TGTGCCAGCTCACCCCTTTTGCGCGTAAGAGACTACGAGCAGTACTTC. Protein: CASSPLLRVRDYEQYF.

The sample holds a few counts of this clonotype. The J gene is TRBJ1-2, the V gene TRBV5-1; D is perhaps TRBD1 (5 bases). Trimming shortened V by 3 bases and J by 0 bases, and 18 bases separated the two germline ends. CDR1 is SGHRS and CDR2 is YFSETQ in the germline V gene. This CDR3 has 17 amino acids. CDR3 in DNA: TGCGCCAGCAGCTCGCAGAGAGGGGTTTGGCCTAACTATGGCTACACCTTC. Protein product: CASSSQRGVWPNYGYTF. Filled out from reference TRBV5-1 and TRBJ1-2, the complete variable domain reads KAGVTQTPRYLIKTRGQQVTLSCSPISGHRSVSWYQQTPGQGLQFLFEYFSETQRNKGNFPGRFSGRQFSNSRSEMNVSTLELGDSALYLCASSSQRGVWPNYGYTFGSGTRLTVV.